This record concerns one T cell receptor beta chain sequence. Its antigen is not identified. The germline V gene encodes CDR1 SNHLY and CDR2 FYNNEI. This CDR3 region has 15 residues. Deletions cut 0 bases from V and 3 bases from J, with 11 bases between. The sample belongs to a study of cytomegalovirus exposure and HLA in healthy donors. A multiplex PCR was run with 60 Vbeta primers and 13 Jbeta primers. Repertoires were generated with immunoSEQ multiplex PCR, while TCRdb's copy carries only in-frame clones and drops some. Of 150,000 to 200,000 clones detected, 75% to 90% appear once; the ten largest clones hold approximately 2%. Overall study findings and caveats: A missense DCLRE1C variant was associated with V- and J-gene trimming of TCR beta chains in a later analysis, and an independent cohort replicated the association.

The sequence derives from a human donor in good health. Source material: PBMCs. The V call is TRBV2, the J call TRBJ1-2; the D is unclear. The CDR3 DNA reads as TGTGCCAGCAGTGAAGCCCCCAACCCGGACTATGGCTACACCTTC. Amino acid sequence: CASSEAPNPDYGYTF.